A selection of T cell receptor beta chains follows, all from one sample in a study of blood T cell repertoires in COVID-19. Data came from immunoSEQ multiplex PCR; TCRdb stores just in-frame clones and leaves some out. The table lists fewer than 300,000 clones, roughly 86% of them singletons. Sample: peripheral blood. Receptors originate from a young man with active or convalescent COVID-19. Each CDR3 is given with its conserved first and last residue. D genes are given only for firm matches. For some rows the clone size is stated as once, few or many, or as a class when expanded; others skip it.

abundance,v_gene,d_gene,j_gene,CDR3nt,CDR3aa
once,TRBV19,TRBD2,TRBJ2-7,TGTGCCAGTAGTCATGGGGGAGGGTACGAGCAGTACTTC,CASSHGGGYEQYF
.,TRBV7-9,TRBD1,TRBJ2-7,TGTGCCTCCGGGGACAGGGGATCCTACGAGCAGTACTTC,CASGDRGSYEQYF
.,TRBV19,TRBD1,TRBJ1-4,TGTGCCAGTAGTAGGTGGGGACAGGTCGATGAAAAACTGTTTTTT,CASSRWGQVDEKLFF
.,TRBV19,.,TRBJ2-7,TGTGCCAGTTCGGGTCGTGGGGAGTCCTACGAGCAGTACTTC,CASSGRGESYEQYF
.,TRBV27,.,TRBJ1-2,TGTGCCAGCAGTCGCAGGGATCACCTCGGGGGCTACACCTTC,CASSRRDHLGGYTF
.,TRBV9,TRBD2,TRBJ2-2,TGTGCCAGCAGCTTACTAGCGGGGGGTGTCACCGGGGAGCTGTTTTTT,CASSLLAGGVTGELFF
.,TRBV11-2,TRBD2,TRBJ2-1,TGTGCCAGCAGCTTAGAAGAGGGACTAGCGGTTTACAATGAGCAGTTCTTC,CASSLEEGLAVYNEQFF
.,TRBV7-3,.,TRBJ1-4,TGTGCCAGCGGCAAGCGGGGTCTTAATGAAAAACTGTTTTTT,CASGKRGLNEKLFF
.,TRBV19,TRBD2,TRBJ2-3,TGTGCCAGTAGTCCCCGGACTAGCCCTTACCACACAGATACGCAGTATTTT,CASSPRTSPYHTDTQYF
.,TRBV5-1,.,TRBJ2-5,TGCGCCAGCAGCTTGACCTCCACAAGGGGACAAGAGACCCAGTACTTC,CASSLTSTRGQETQYF
.,TRBV3-1/TRBV3-2,.,TRBJ2-6,TGTGCCAGCAGCCCCTCCGGGGCTGGGGCCAACGTCCTGACTTTC,CASSPSGAGANVLTF
.,TRBV5-5,.,TRBJ2-7,TGTGCCAGCAGCTTGGACAGGGCTCCCTTCTACGAGCAGTACTTC,CASSLDRAPFYEQYF
.,TRBV5-4,.,TRBJ2-7,TGTGCCAGCAGTTCTCCCGAGAACTACGAGCAGTACTTC,CASSSPENYEQYF
.,TRBV7-2,TRBD1,TRBJ1-1,TGTGCCAGCAGCTTTGAACAGGGGGGTATAGCTTTCTTT,CASSFEQGGIAFF
.,TRBV7-9,.,TRBJ2-3,TGTGCCGACGACGGGGGTACGCAGTATTTT,CADDGGTQYF
.,TRBV9,TRBD1,TRBJ2-2,TGTGCCAGCAGCGGACGCCCCGGGACAGGGAGAGAGGTAGCCGGGGAGCTGTTTTTT,CASSGRPGTGREVAGELFF
few,TRBV12-3/TRBV12-4,.,TRBJ1-5,TGTGCCAGCAGTTTGAGGGAAAATCAGCCCCAGCATTTT,CASSLRENQPQHF
.,TRBV5-1,TRBD1,TRBJ1-1,TGCGCCAGCAGCTTGGTAGCTCAGGGGGCTGTAGCTTTCTTT,CASSLVAQGAVAFF
.,TRBV19,TRBD2,TRBJ2-3,TGTGCCAGTACCCTAGGGGGACTAGCGGGGGGCCTGACAGATACGCAGTATTTT,CASTLGGLAGGLTDTQYF
.,TRBV24-1,.,TRBJ1-2,TGTGCCACCAGTTCGGGGGATGGCTACACCTTC,CATSSGDGYTF
.,TRBV19,.,TRBJ2-7,TGTGCCAGTAGTAGCGGGCTCTCCGAGCAGTACTTC,CASSSGLSEQYF
.,TRBV7-7,.,TRBJ2-3,TGTGCCAGCAGCCCGCTAGCAGGCGGCACAGATACGCAGTATTTT,CASSPLAGGTDTQYF
.,TRBV2,.,TRBJ2-1,TGTGCCAGCCAGCCCCGGACAGAGCAGTTCTTC,CASQPRTEQFF
.,TRBV5-1,TRBD1,TRBJ1-1,TGCGCCAGCAGCTTGCCAGGGGGCACTGAAGCTTTCTTT,CASSLPGGTEAFF
.,TRBV5-6,.,TRBJ1-2,TGTGCCAGCAGCTTGGGGGCCAGGGTCTCAACCTTC,CASSLGARVSTF
.,TRBV7-9,TRBD1,TRBJ2-7,TGTGCCAGCAGCTCCAGCCCTACAGGGGCTAGCTCCTACGAGCAGTACTTC,CASSSSPTGASSYEQYF
.,TRBV9,.,TRBJ1-2,TGTGCCAGCGAGGGTGTGGTAGGTAACTATGGCTACACCTTC,CASEGVVGNYGYTF
.,TRBV6-5,TRBD1,TRBJ1-2,TGTGCCAGCGGGGTCGGACAGGGACTTAACTATGGCTACACCTTC,CASGVGQGLNYGYTF
.,TRBV19,TRBD2,TRBJ2-1,TGTGCCAGTAGTATTAGCCTAGCGGGCAATGAGCAGTTCTTC,CASSISLAGNEQFF
.,TRBV5-1,.,TRBJ1-1,TGCGCCACCGCCTGGAGTGGAAACACTGAAGCTTTCTTT,CATAWSGNTEAFF
.,TRBV11-2,.,TRBJ2-3,TGTGCCAGCAGCTTTACAGGGTGGGCAGATACGCAGTATTTT,CASSFTGWADTQYF
.,TRBV5-6,.,TRBJ1-1,TGTGCCAGCAGCTTGGTAGCGGGCACTGAAGCTTTCTTT,CASSLVAGTEAFF
.,TRBV5-6,TRBD2,TRBJ2-1,TGTGCCAGCAGCTTGAGAGCGGGGGGCCACCCACGGAGGGAGCAGTTCTTC,CASSLRAGGHPRREQFF